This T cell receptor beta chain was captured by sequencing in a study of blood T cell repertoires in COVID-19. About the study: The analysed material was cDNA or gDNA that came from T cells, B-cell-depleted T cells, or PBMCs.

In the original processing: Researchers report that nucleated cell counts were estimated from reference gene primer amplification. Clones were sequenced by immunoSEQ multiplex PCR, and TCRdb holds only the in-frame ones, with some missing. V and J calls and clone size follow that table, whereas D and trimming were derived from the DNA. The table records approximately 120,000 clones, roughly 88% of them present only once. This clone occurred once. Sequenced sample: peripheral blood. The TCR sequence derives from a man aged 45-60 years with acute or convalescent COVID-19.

The CDR3 sequence is CASSSHGTGGPNQPQHF. CDR3 in DNA: TGTGCCAGTAGTAGCCACGGGACGGGGGGCCCCAATCAGCCCCAGCATTTT. The rearrangement joins TRBV19 to TRBJ1-5, with a possible D match to TRBD1 (6 bases). Germline V CDR1 and CDR2: LNHDA, SQIVND (reference sequence). V lost 4 bases, J lost 3 bases, and 19 bases lay in between. The CDR3 is 17 residues long.